This T cell receptor beta chain was profiled in a study of blood T cell repertoires in COVID-19 (dated by TCRdb to about 2020). The study in broad terms: The collaborator samples originated in the United States, Italy and Spain and spanned the acute and convalescent phases of COVID-19. The material from the prospective study consisted of cDNA or gDNA derived from T cells, B-cell-depleted T cells, or PBMCs. Subjects who had been exposed to COVID-19, were actively infected with it, or had recovered from it provided the deeply sampled blood TCRbeta repertoires that made up the dataset. A freely available public database, intended as a resource for researchers studying the immune response to SARS-CoV-2, is where the repertoires were released. Samples were obtained from the ongoing ImmuneRACE study (first 160 participants) and from over a thousand subjects provided by 6 global collaborators. The sample metadata nearly always contained a de-identified subject ID, COVID-19 status, age in years and sex. Where HLA class I and class II types were available, the types were taken from metadata supplied by the sample provider, not from assay-based typing. Paper-wide results and their limitations: How much clinical and demographic metadata was included differed by source and by participant, and the metadata was provided uncurated.

Participants in the prospective study were enrolled through a virtual design, were aged roughly 18 to 100 years, and lived in approximately 25 United States geographic areas. To assign participants to cohorts, the prospective study relied on clinical history that participants themselves reported in a screening survey and a study questionnaire. In the prospective study, mobile phlebotomists collected whole blood, serum and a nasopharyngeal or oropharyngeal swab from each participant. Prospective study participants could optionally give additional blood draws and questionnaires over an approximately two-month period. Prospective study blood samples were shipped either frozen or at room temperature before DNA extraction. About this clone itself: Its cognate antigen has yet to be identified. No clone much larger than this one lies a single base away; base qualities are absent.

TCRbeta CDR3 regions were amplified from genomic DNA by means of the immunoSEQ Assay, a bias-controlled multiplex PCR. From the authors' description of their analysis: Nucleated cell counts per sample were estimated from amplification of reference gene primers within the assay. To quantify the absolute abundance of each unique TCRbeta CDR3 rearrangement, sequence reads were collapsed and filtered. For each sample, productive Simpson clonality was calculated by taking the square root of Simpson's diversity index across productive rearrangements. TCRdb obtained this table from immuneACCESS and retained in-frame rearrangements with V and J assigned. These tables miss some clones; where compared with another copy, unresolved V genes account for less than half of the shortfall, and the remainder is unexplained. For V, J and clone size, that table is used; D and trimming come from the DNA. A total of around 320,000 clones appear in this sample, about 90% of them only once. Jointly, the top ten make up approximately 4% of the sample.

The germline V gene (reference sequence) yields LGHDT for CDR1 and YNNKEL for CDR2. The CDR3 starts with the cysteine, ends with the phenylalanine, and has 19 residues. Here the CDR3 DNA is all that survives: 57 bases in frame from base 1. The germline ends are 20 bases apart after V is trimmed by 0 bases and J by 0 bases. The sample was PBMCs or T cells enriched from blood (not recorded which). The sequence came from a woman between 18 and 29 years old with acute COVID-19. This receptor chain uses TRBV3-1 (or the pseudogene TRBV3-2) and TRBJ1-1; perhaps TRBD1 is the D gene, with 5 bases matching. The nucleotides read TGTGCCAGCAGCCAAGAACTCGGGGGTATGGGAGTGGTGAACACTGAAGCTTTCTTT. Its protein is CASSQELGGMGVVNTEAFF.